The present T cell receptor beta chain was sequenced within a study of shared clonotypes between healthy human individuals. Naive CD8 cells lacked CD45RO, underwent positive selection for CCR7 and left out terminally differentiated effector memory CD45RA+ cells. TCRdb's table, derived via immunoSEQ multiplex PCR, lists solely in-frame clones and lacks some. The repertoire holds some 2.1 million clones, with approximately 94% as singletons. The germline gives CDR1 SNHLY, CDR2 FYNNEI. This CDR3 has 12 residues. V was shortened by 4 bases and J by 8 bases, with 8 bases between the two germline ends. The V and J genes are TRBV2 and TRBJ2-2; D is unresolved. This sequence was found in a man in his late teens or twenties in good health. Sample: naive CD8+ T cells sorted from blood. CDR3 residues: CASSVRVGELFF. The CDR3 DNA reads TGTGCCAGCAGTGTTAGGGTTGGGGAGCTGTTTTTT.